This is a list of T cell receptor beta chains from one sample in a study of T cell repertoires in cytomegalovirus infection. Antigen specificity for these receptors is unknown. TCRdb passed the reads through MiXCR, listing each CDR3 protein once. This sample carries 900,000 to 950,000 distinct CDR3 sequences, 30% to 40% of them seen once, and the ten largest clones take over 12%. Sequenced material: cultured CD8+ T cells from PBMCs, taken from culture after CMV antigen stimulation. These receptors were obtained from a human donor in good health (CMV status not recorded). Some clones in this sample may be carry-over from other donors' samples. The conserved cysteine and the conserved F or W are not part of the CDR3 here. Only part of the rows carry a size: once, few, many, or a class if the clone is expanded.

J,V,size,CDR3
TRBJ2-5,TRBV3-1,-,ASSQGTSEETQY
TRBJ2-3,TRBV4-2,-,ASSQETRWPSSRSTDTQY
TRBJ2-7,TRBV19,few,ASSIGRGQFEQY
TRBJ1-1,TRBV27,-,ASSLSKITEAF
TRBJ2-7,TRBV7-9,many,ASSLEPYEQY
TRBJ1-4,TRBV27,-,ASSAYGYNEKLF
TRBJ2-5,TRBV12-5,-,ASGLTGLETQY
TRBJ2-7,TRBV7-9,few,ASSGSGLAGAYEQY
TRBJ2-2,TRBV7-6,many,ASSSGYRELF
TRBJ1-3,TRBV4-3,few,ASSPWAGNTIY
TRBJ2-1,TRBV4-1,few,ASSPRTGHEQF
TRBJ1-6,TRBV27,few,ASSKDRVASPLH
TRBJ2-2,TRBV10-3,-,AISPRGGQRNTGELF
TRBJ1-2,TRBV7-8,many,ASSLPAMDSRYGYT
TRBJ1-3,TRBV14,-,ASSQETGGAGNTIY
TRBJ2-1,TRBV20-1,-,SARSRLPYKDEQF
TRBJ2-1,TRBV28,few,ASRSGGAKYNEQF
TRBJ1-2,TRBV7-2,many,ASSLGGPVLPQNYGYT
TRBJ1-3,TRBV7-6,-,ASSLAGNSGNTIY
TRBJ2-1,TRBV7-9,-,ASSLGGQPSYNEQF
TRBJ2-1,TRBV7-6,-,ASSFSGENEQF
TRBJ1-2,TRBV7-3,many,ASSLTQGGASNYGYT
TRBJ2-5,TRBV7-9,-,ASSPLAQRGGFVTQY
TRBJ2-3,TRBV10-3,-,AISESGSTDTQY
TRBJ2-2,TRBV19,-,ASELNTGELF
TRBJ1-5,TRBV28,-,ASSLRQASLSNQPQH
TRBJ1-5,TRBV19,-,ASSTDGFPNQPQH
TRBJ2-7,TRBV7-9,-,ASSPGMGRYEQY
TRBJ1-5,TRBV2,-,ASRGWFDQPQH
TRBJ2-1,TRBV6-2/TRBV6-3,-,ASSTPLEPPYNEQF
TRBJ2-2,TRBV7-4,-,ASTLSGSNTGELF
TRBJ2-5,TRBV14,-,ASSHLTGDETQY
TRBJ1-5,TRBV12-3/TRBV12-4,-,ASSSGVPEDMAQH
TRBJ2-1,TRBV27,few,ASSFGRADEQF
TRBJ1-5,TRBV7-6,-,ASSLDFYQPQH
TRBJ2-6,TRBV6-1,-,ASSELGANVLT
TRBJ1-2,TRBV12-3/TRBV12-4,-,ASSPLGQLYGYT
TRBJ1-5,TRBV28,-,ASSNLEDQPQH
TRBJ2-5,TRBV6-6,-,ATAYEEDSLQETQY
TRBJ1-5,TRBV27,-,ASSFSPGGHRQPQH
TRBJ2-5,TRBV10-2,-,ASWSPPETQY
TRBJ1-1,TRBV12-3/TRBV12-4,few,ASSFAGLNTEAF
TRBJ1-1,TRBV7-2,many,ASSLNRGLRNTEAF
TRBJ2-3,TRBV7-6,many,ASSRPAGLSTDTQY